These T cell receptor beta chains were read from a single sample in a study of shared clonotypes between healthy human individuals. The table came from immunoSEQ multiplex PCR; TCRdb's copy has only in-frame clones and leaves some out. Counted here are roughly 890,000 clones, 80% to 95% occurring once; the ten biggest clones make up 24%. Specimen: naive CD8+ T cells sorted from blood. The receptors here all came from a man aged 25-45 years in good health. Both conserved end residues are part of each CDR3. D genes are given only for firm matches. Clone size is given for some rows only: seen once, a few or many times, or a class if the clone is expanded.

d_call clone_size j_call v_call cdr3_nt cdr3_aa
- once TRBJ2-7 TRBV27 TGTGCCAGCAGTTTATCCGCCGCCTACGAGCAGTACTTC CASSLSAAYEQYF
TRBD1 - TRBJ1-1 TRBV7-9 TGTGCCAGCAGCTTCCCTGCAGGGGGCCGAATGAACACTGAAGCTTTCTTT CASSFPAGGRMNTEAFF
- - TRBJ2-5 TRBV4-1 TGCGCCAGCAGCCACCCGGGGCTGGAGACCCAGTACTTC CASSHPGLETQYF
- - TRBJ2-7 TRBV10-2 TGCGCCAGCAGTGAATCTTTTTACGAGCAGTACTTC CASSESFYEQYF
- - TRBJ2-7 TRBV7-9 TGTGCCAGCAGCCCCCTCTACGAGCAGTACTTC CASSPLYEQYF
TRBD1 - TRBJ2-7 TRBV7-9 TGTGCCAGCAGTCCAAGGATTCTCGGACAGGGGACCTACGAGCAGTACTTC CASSPRILGQGTYEQYF
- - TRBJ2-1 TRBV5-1 TGCGCCAGCAGCCAAACCCGAGAAGAGCAGTTCTTC CASSQTREEQFF
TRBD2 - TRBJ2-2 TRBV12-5 TGTGCTAGTGGTTTGGCCCGCGGGGGGAGTCAGGGCAACACCGGGGAGCTGTTTTTT CASGLARGGSQGNTGELFF
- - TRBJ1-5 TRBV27 TGTGCCAGCAGTTTAAAAGGGGACGGCCAGCCCCAGCATTTT CASSLKGDGQPQHF
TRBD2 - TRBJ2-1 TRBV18 TGTGCCAGCTCATCACAGGGGAACACTAGCGGGAGGCAGGGTGAGCAGTTCTTC CASSSQGNTSGRQGEQFF
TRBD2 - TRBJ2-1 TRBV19 TGTGCCAGTAGTATTTCTAGCGGGGCCTACAATGAGCAGTTCTTC CASSISSGAYNEQFF
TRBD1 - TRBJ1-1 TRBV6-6 TGTGCCAGCAGCCCAGCAGGGGGAGAGAACACTGAAGCTTTCTTT CASSPAGGENTEAFF
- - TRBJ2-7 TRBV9 TGTGCCAGCAGCGTTAATGGGGGCGGGATCTACGAGCAGTACTTC CASSVNGGGIYEQYF
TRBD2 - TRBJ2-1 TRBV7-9 TGTGCCAGCAGCCCTGGGGGGGGATACGGTCTCCATGAGCAGTTCTTC CASSPGGGYGLHEQFF
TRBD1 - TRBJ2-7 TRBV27 TGTGCCAGCAGAAGACAGGGGTGGGACGAGCAGTACTTC CASRRQGWDEQYF
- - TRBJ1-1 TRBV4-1 TGCGCCAGCAGCCAAGGGGTGGGTGCGGGGTTGGACACTGAAGCTTTCTTT CASSQGVGAGLDTEAFF
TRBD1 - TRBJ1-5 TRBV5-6 TGTGCCAGCAGCTTGTCACAGGGGATAGTCGATGGCAATCAGCCCCAGCATTTT CASSLSQGIVDGNQPQHF
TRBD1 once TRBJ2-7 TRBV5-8 TGTGCCAGCAGTTTCCAGGGGGCCTACGAGCAGTACTTC CASSFQGAYEQYF
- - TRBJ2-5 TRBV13 TGTGCCAGCAGCTTAGGGGGTGCGCAAGAGACCCAGTACTTC CASSLGGAQETQYF
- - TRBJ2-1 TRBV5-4 TGTGCCAGCAGCTTCGGACCGGGGGTCAATGAGCAGTTCTTC CASSFGPGVNEQFF
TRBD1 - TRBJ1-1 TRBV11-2 TGTGCCAGCGGAGCTGAAGGGGACAGCCTTCCGGACACTGAAGCTTTCTTT CASGAEGDSLPDTEAFF
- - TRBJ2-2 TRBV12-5 TGTGCTAGTGGTTTGGGACAGGTACCCGGGGAGCTGTTTTTT CASGLGQVPGELFF
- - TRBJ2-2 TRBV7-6 TGTGCCAGCAGCTTAAGTAGCGGGAACACCGGGGAGCTGTTTTTT CASSLSSGNTGELFF
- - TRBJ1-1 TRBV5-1 TGCGCCAGCAGCGCAGACAGCGAAGCTTTCTTT CASSADSEAFF
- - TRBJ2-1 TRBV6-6 TGTGCCAGCAGTCCTGGGCCTAGCAATTACAATGAGCAGTTCTTC CASSPGPSNYNEQFF
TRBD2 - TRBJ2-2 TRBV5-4 TGTGCCAGCAGCCAAAGCGGGACGGCCGGGGAGCTGTTTTTT CASSQSGTAGELFF
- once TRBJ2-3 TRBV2 TGTGCCAGCAGTGAAAAAGCGATGGAGATAACAGATACGCAGTATTTT CASSEKAMEITDTQYF
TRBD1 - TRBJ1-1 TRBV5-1 TGCGCCAGCAGCAGGACAGGGTTATTGACTGAAGCTTTCTTT CASSRTGLLTEAFF
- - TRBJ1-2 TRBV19 TGTGCCAGTACCCCGGCGGGGGATCGCTATGGCTACACCTTC CASTPAGDRYGYTF
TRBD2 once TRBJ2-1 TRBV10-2 TGCGCCAGCAGTGAGAGTAGCGGGAAGATACAGAATGAGCAGTTCTTC CASSESSGKIQNEQFF
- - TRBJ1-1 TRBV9 TGTGCCAGCAGCGTAGGTGCTAACACTGAAGCTTTCTTT CASSVGANTEAFF
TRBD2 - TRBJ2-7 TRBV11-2 TGTGCCAGCAGCTGGGGGGGGTACGAGCAGTACTTC CASSWGGYEQYF
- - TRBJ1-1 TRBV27 TGTGCCAGCGGGAGGGGGTCTGAAGCTTTCTTT CASGRGSEAFF
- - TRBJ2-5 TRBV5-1 TGCGCCAGCAGCTCCGACAACCAAGAGACCCAGTACTTC CASSSDNQETQYF
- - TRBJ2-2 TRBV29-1 TGCAGCGTTGAATTACCGAACACCGGGGAGCTGTTTTTT CSVELPNTGELFF